This T cell receptor (beta chain) was captured in a study of CD8+CD57+ T cells in acquired aplastic anemia. Turning to the study itself: The sorted CD4+ and CD8+ cells yielded an average about 3.5 ug of DNA.

By flow cytometry, patients selected for sequencing had shown an expansion of CD8+CD57+ cells. There were no patients without severe acquired aplastic anemia. Points on this clonotype: Its target is unknown.

TCR beta VDJ combinations and CDR3 sequences were profiled from genomic DNA. TCRdb re-derived calls from the reads in MiXCR, one entry per CDR3 protein. The repertoire consists of approximately 130,000 distinct CDR3 sequences, with roughly 40% occurring once and the leading ten covering 2.6%. Per germline, CDR1 LNHDA and CDR2 SQIVND (reference sequence). The CDR3 runs to 14 residues. With 6 bases clipped from V and 3 bases from J, the junction kept 5 bases outside the gene matches. Findings and limits, study-wide: Patients and controls shared 25 to 35 CD8+ CDR3 sequences, highly expressed in patients.

The chain carries TRBV19 and TRBJ2-3; 8 bases align to TRBD2. The sequenced sample was sorted CD4+, CD8+, or CD8+CD57+ T cells (not recorded which) from PBMCs. The sequence derives from a human donor with aplastic anemia. The CDR3 DNA is TGTGCCAGTAGGCAGCGGGGGAAGACAGATACGCAGTATTTT. Translation: CASRQRGKTDTQYF.